Included here is one T cell receptor beta chain sequence, with context. Assay: immunoSEQ multiplex PCR; the TCRdb copy retains only in-frame clones and omits some. The repertoire consists of about 190,000 clones, with around 76% occurring once and the leading ten covering about a sixth. This sample is drawn from a study of blood T cell repertoires in COVID-19. Germline values: CDR1 LGHNA, CDR2 YSLEER. V lost 4 bases and J lost 1, with 12 bases in between. This CDR3 spans 15 amino acids. This clonotype was sampled from a woman in her forties or fifties with acute COVID-19. The source material was PBMCs or T cells enriched from blood (not recorded which). The chain uses TRBV4-3 and TRBJ2-3; possibly TRBD1 for D (6 bases). The CDR3: CASSLQGSGTDTQYF. The CDR3 DNA reads as TGCGCCAGCAGCCTCCAGGGGTCGGGCACAGATACGCAGTATTTT.